This T cell receptor beta chain is drawn from a study of T-cell reconstitution after alpha-beta-depleted transplantation in children. V gave up 1 base and J gave up 2 bases, with 15 bases separating them. The length of the CDR3 is 16 residues. Germline assignment: CDR1 PRHDT and CDR2 FYEKMQ (reference sequence). TCRbeta library construction was performed incorporating unique molecular identifiers. One entry per CDR3 protein, called by TCRdb with MiXCR from the PCR reads. The repertoire holds 540,000 or so distinct CDR3 sequences, with roughly 23% as singletons. Note on this clonotype: Its antigen is undetermined.

Regarding the study as a whole: Alpha-beta T cells about two months after transplant reportedly derived from several hundred expanded graft clones. The high TCRbeta diversity at day 60 in some patients came from surviving recipient T cells and thymic progenitors.

The sequence was collected from a boy under two years old who had a stem cell transplant for acute myeloid leukemia, so the T cells may come from the graft donor. The rearrangement links TRBV13 to TRBJ2-7; D gene unclear. The sequencing here drew on PBMCs, mostly from graft donor cells, taken 360 days after TCRalphabeta/CD19-depleted stem cell transplant. The CDR3 sequence is CASSLEGGTPTYEQYF. CDR3 nucleotide sequence: TGTGCCAGCAGCTTAGAAGGCGGAACCCCAACCTACGAGCAGTACTTC.